The 30 T cell receptor beta chains given below trace back to one sample, sequenced in a study of blood T cell repertoires in COVID-19. The method was immunoSEQ multiplex PCR; TCRdb's version includes in-frame clones alone and lacks a portion of them. Of 150,000 to 200,000 clones listed, roughly nine tenths were seen once; the top ten hold roughly 2.9%. Sample: peripheral blood. The receptors originated from a woman in her thirties with active or convalescent COVID-19.

The CDR3 DNA is TGTGCCAGCAGCCGAGGACAGGTCGACGCTTTCTTT. Translation gives CASSRGQVDAFF. The chain carries TRBV13 and TRBJ1-1; 7 bases line up with TRBD1. The CDR3 covers 12 residues. Germline V gene data show CDR1 as PRHDT and CDR2 as FYEKMQ (reference sequence). V was clipped by 5 bases and J by 11 bases; unmatched bases: 8.

The rearrangement uses TRBV18 and TRBJ2-6, with 7 bases matching TRBD1. CDR3 length: 16 amino acids. Trimming took 4 bases from V and 0 from J; bases not matched to a gene: 3. The germline V gene encodes CDR1 KGHSH and CDR2 LQKENI. The CDR3: CASSQGTDSGANVLTF. The CDR3 coding sequence is TGTGCCAGCTCACAGGGGACAGACTCTGGGGCCAACGTCCTGACTTTC.

The V call is TRBV19, the J call TRBJ2-1, with TRBD2 matching over 13 bases. V lost 6 bases, J lost 12 bases, and 14 bases stayed unmatched. Germline CDR1 is LNHDA and CDR2 is SQIVND (reference sequence). The CDR3 has 16 amino acids. CDR3 nucleotide sequence: TGTGCCAGTAGCCCCTTAACTAGCGGGAGGGCCGTTGGGCAGTTCTTC. This encodes CASSPLTSGRAVGQFF.

The chain is built from TRBV30 and TRBJ1-6; D is ambiguous. Deletions cut 3 bases from V and 7 bases from J, with 10 bases between. The CDR3 extends over 13 amino acids. From germline, CDR1 is GTSNPN and CDR2 SVGIG (reference sequence). CDR3 bases: TGTGCCTGGAGCTCAGGATGGAATTCACCCCTCCACTTT. Amino acid sequence: CAWSSGWNSPLHF.

Comment on this clone: Different DNA sequences within this sample yield the same CDR3. The chain uses TRBV28 and TRBJ1-2; 7 bases agree with TRBD1. Germline V gene sequence: CDR1 MDHEN, CDR2 SYDVKM. Losses at the gene ends were 4 bases for V and 5 bases for J; bases not matched to a gene: 4. The CDR3 is 13 amino acids. The CDR3 DNA follows: TGTGCCAGCAGTTCCGGGACAGTGTATGGCTACACCTTC. Its protein product is CASSSGTVYGYTF.

This clone has just a few counts. This chain uses TRBV21-1 with TRBJ2-7; the DNA was not used to check the table's D call, TRBD2. TRBV21-1 is classified as a pseudogene. CDR3 size: 18 residues. The CDR3 protein is CASSAGLAGVSVAYEQYF. CDR3 nucleotide sequence: TGTGCCAGCTCAGCGGGACTAGCGGGAGTAAGTGTCGCCTACGAGCAGTACTTC.

This chain connects TRBV5-6 to TRBJ1-6; TRBD1 might be the D (5 bases). The CDR3 runs to 16 residues. Germline V gene sequence: CDR1 SGHDT, CDR2 YYEEEE. The V end lost 1 base, the J end lost 6 bases, and 14 bases lay between the germline ends. The CDR3 DNA sequence: TGTGCCAGCAGCTTGACAGGCGCCCCCGGTAATTCACCCCTCCACTTT. Translating it yields CASSLTGAPGNSPLHF.

The chain joins TRBV5-1 to TRBJ2-5, with TRBD1 matching 9 bases. The CDR3 is made up of 15 amino acids. Trimming at V came to 4 bases and at J to 5 bases, leaving 9 bases not matched to a gene. The V gene's germline CDR1 is SGHRS and CDR2 YFSETQ. CDR3 DNA: TGCGCCAGCAGCCCCGGGACAGGGTGGGAGGAGACCCAGTACTTC. Translated, it gives CASSPGTGWEETQYF.

The V call is TRBV10-3, the J call TRBJ1-2, with D possibly matching TRBD1 (5 bases). V lost 11 bases and J lost 7, with 23 bases in between. The germline V gene encodes CDR1 ENHRY and CDR2 SYGVKD. The CDR3 has 14 residues. The CDR3 DNA sequence: TGTGCCCCGAACCGGGGGGAGCCGCGGAGTGGCTACACCTTC. Its protein is CAPNRGEPRSGYTF.

V and J are TRBV13 and TRBJ2-3; 12 bases line up with TRBD2. Trimming cost V 5 bases and J 3 bases; bases outside gene matches: 3. This CDR3 spans 15 amino acids. CDR1 and CDR2 from the germline V gene are PRHDT and FYEKMQ (reference sequence). The CDR3 loop is CASSPTSGGTDTQYF. The CDR3 DNA sequence: TGTGCCAGCAGCCCAACTAGCGGGGGGACAGATACGCAGTATTTT.

A few counts support this clone. This rearrangement joins TRBV19 to TRBJ1-4; D uncertain. CDR1 is LNHDA, CDR2 SQIVND, per germline (reference sequence). CDR3 length: 15 amino acids. V lost 5 bases and J lost 8, with 18 bases in between. In DNA, the CDR3 is TGTGCCAGTAGTTTCCGGACTTTCCGCCTCGAAAAACTGTTTTTT. Translating it yields CASSFRTFRLEKLFF.

J is TRBJ1-5 and V is TRBV5-6; TRBD1 is a possible D gene (5 bases). The CDR3 sequence is 17 residues long. The V end was cut by 1 base, the J end by 0 bases, with 14 bases between. Per germline, CDR1 SGHDT and CDR2 YYEEEE. CDR3 amino acids: CASSLLGQPYSNQPQHF. In DNA, the CDR3 is TGTGCCAGCAGCTTGCTCGGACAACCTTATAGCAATCAGCCCCAGCATTTT.

The J gene is TRBJ2-5, the V gene TRBV3-1 (or the pseudogene TRBV3-2); the match to TRBD1 covers 9 bases. Germline V CDR1 and CDR2: LGHDT, YNNKEL (reference sequence). This CDR3 comprises 16 residues. Germline trimming cut 7 bases from V and 3 bases from J; bases unmatched to any gene: 12. The CDR3: CASTHAKRQGEETQYF. CDR3 nucleotides: TGTGCCAGCACCCACGCTAAACGACAGGGGGAAGAGACCCAGTACTTC.

J is TRBJ1-2 and V is TRBV28; D is possibly TRBD1 (5 bases). The CDR3 has 14 residues. V lost 8 bases to trimming and J lost 2 bases, with 15 bases between them. CDR1 and CDR2 from the germline V gene are MDHEN and SYDVKM. CDR3: CASRAAGGNYGYTF. The CDR3 DNA is TGTGCCAGCCGAGCGGCGGGGGGAAACTATGGCTACACCTTC.

V usage is TRBV2 and J usage is TRBJ2-2; D gene uncertain. Trimming left V 4 bases short and J 0 bases short, with 12 bases between. Germline assignment: CDR1 SNHLY and CDR2 FYNNEI. The CDR3 loop spans 16 amino acids. CDR3 amino acids: CASSVERPANTGELFF. The CDR3 DNA sequence: TGTGCCAGCAGTGTAGAGCGACCCGCGAACACCGGGGAGCTGTTTTTT.

The chain uses TRBV10-2 and TRBJ2-5; TRBD1 agrees at 11 bases. The CDR3 is 15 amino acids. In germline, CDR1 is WSHSY, CDR2 SAAADI. V dropped 2 bases and J dropped 1; count of bases not matched to a gene: 0. CDR3 region: CASSEGTGGQETQYF. CDR3 bases: TGCGCCAGCAGTGAGGGGACAGGGGGCCAAGAGACCCAGTACTTC.

The chain couples TRBV7-9 to TRBJ1-1; TRBD1 is a possible D gene (6 bases). The CDR3 length is 12 residues. The germline V gene has CDR1 SEHNR and CDR2 FQNEAQ (reference sequence). Trimming cost V 6 bases and J 6 bases, with 11 bases left between them. The CDR3 nucleotides read TGTGCCAGCAGACCAGGGGTGTCTGAAGCTTTCTTT. Protein: CASRPGVSEAFF. Drawing the rest from reference TRBV7-9 and TRBJ1-1, the complete variable domain is DTGVSQNPRHKITKRGQNVTFRCDPISEHNRLYWYRQTLGQGPEFLTYFQNEAQLEKSRLLSDRFSAERPKGSFSTLEIQRTEQGDSAMYLCASRPGVSEAFFGQGTRLTVV.

In its sample, this clone was seen once. V usage is TRBV6-2 or TRBV6-3 and J usage is TRBJ2-2; 9 bases map to TRBD2. The CDR3 sequence is 18 residues long. Per the germline V gene, CDR1 is MNHEY and CDR2 is SVGEGT. Losses at the gene ends were 2 bases for V and 1 base for J; bases not matched to a gene: 8. The CDR3 DNA sequence: TGTGCCAGCAGTTACACTTACGGGACTAGCCGGAACACCGGGGAGCTGTTTTTT. It encodes CASSYTYGTSRNTGELFF.

J is TRBJ1-1 and V is TRBV6-6; 9 nucleotides match TRBD1. V shed 6 bases and J 1 base; nucleotides not matched to a gene: 3. In germline, CDR1 is MNHNY, CDR2 SVGAGI (reference sequence). The CDR3 is 14 residues long. The CDR3 protein is CASRRGQGNTEAFF. The CDR3 DNA reads as TGTGCCAGCAGACGGGGACAGGGGAACACTGAAGCTTTCTTT.

The chain carries TRBV10-2 and TRBJ2-1, with 13 bases identical to TRBD2. The trim removed 4 bases at V and 9 bases at J, leaving 6 bases unmatched. This CDR3 has 15 residues. Germline CDR1 and CDR2: WSHSY and SAAADI. The CDR3 is CASSGPGLAGSEQFF. The CDR3 coding sequence is TGCGCCAGCAGTGGGCCGGGACTAGCGGGATCTGAGCAGTTCTTC.

The chain recombines TRBV19 with TRBJ1-3; no reliable D call. Deletions cut 10 bases from V and 0 bases from J, with 13 bases between. Germline lookup yields CDR1 LNHDA and CDR2 SQIVND (reference sequence). The CDR3 sequence is 14 residues long. The CDR3 coding sequence is TGTGCCATTAGAGACGGAGGCTCTGGAAACACCATATATTTT. Translating gives CAIRDGGSGNTIYF. Drawing the rest from reference TRBV19 and TRBJ1-3, the complete variable domain is DGGITQSPKYLFRKEGQNVTLSCEQNLNHDAMYWYRQDPGQGLRLIYYSQIVNDFQKGDIAEGYSVSREKKESFPLTVTSAQKNPTAFYLCAIRDGGSGNTIYFGEGSWLTVV.

The chain carries TRBV3-1 (or the pseudogene TRBV3-2) and TRBJ1-2; 9 nucleotides match TRBD1. The CDR3 has 14 amino acids. Germline V CDR1 and CDR2: LGHDT, YNNKEL (reference sequence). V was pared by 3 bases and J by 5 bases, with 4 bases of the junction left unmatched. The CDR3 DNA is TGTGCCAGCAGCCAGGGACAGGGAGCGTATGGCTACACCTTC. Protein: CASSQGQGAYGYTF.

This chain joins TRBV5-6 and TRBJ1-4; D is perhaps TRBD1 (5 bases). Trimming stripped 3 bases from V and 3 bases from J, with 9 bases between. The CDR3 spans 14 residues. CDR1 and CDR2 (germline): SGHDT, YYEEEE. As DNA, the CDR3 is TGTGCCAGCAGCTCAGGGTTCCCTAATGAAAAACTGTTTTTT. This encodes CASSSGFPNEKLFF.

J is TRBJ1-1 and V is TRBV15; D uncertain. Trimming cost V 3 bases and J 3 bases, with 11 bases left between them. The CDR3 has 14 amino acids. The germline gives CDR1 LNHNV, CDR2 YYDKDF (reference sequence). The CDR3 region has the DNA TGTGCCACCAGCAGTGGTAGACAATACACTGAAGCTTTCTTT. Translating gives CATSSGRQYTEAFF.

This chain joins TRBV6-1 and TRBJ1-3, with 7 nucleotides matching TRBD1. J gave up 0 bases and V 4 bases, and 6 bases lay outside the gene matches. Germline V lookup: CDR1 MNHNS, CDR2 SASEGT. The length of the CDR3 is 16 residues. The CDR3 bases are TGTGCCAGCAGTGTGGGACAGCCGATCTCTGGAAACACCATATATTTT. Its translation is CASSVGQPISGNTIYF.

The genes are TRBV14 and TRBJ2-1, with 7 bases aligning to TRBD2. The CDR3 is 15 amino acids. Germline CDR1 and CDR2: SGHDN and FVKESK. V lost 1 base, J lost 2 bases, and 2 bases stayed unmatched. The CDR3 nucleotides read TGTGCCAGCAGCCAAGGGGCGGGAGCCTACAATGAGCAGTTCTTC. Amino acid sequence: CASSQGAGAYNEQFF.

V gene TRBV18 combines with J gene TRBJ1-3, with D possibly matching TRBD1 (6 bases). The CDR3 is made up of 15 amino acids. The V end was cut by 3 bases, the J end by 2 bases, with 11 bases between. Per the germline V gene, CDR1 is KGHSH and CDR2 is LQKENI. The CDR3 here is CASSPGWGPGNTIYF. The CDR3, as DNA: TGTGCCAGCTCACCGGGCTGGGGGCCTGGAAACACCATATATTTT.

The V call is TRBV6-5, the J call TRBJ1-1, with D perhaps TRBD1 (6 bases). Germline CDR1 and CDR2: MNHEY and SVGAGI. This CDR3 is built from 16 residues. Trimming stripped 2 bases from V and 1 base from J, with 14 bases between. In nucleotides, the CDR3 is TGTGCCAGCAGTTACAAAGGGGGTGACGCGAACACTGAAGCTTTCTTT. This sequence encodes CASSYKGGDANTEAFF.

V is TRBV5-1 and J is TRBJ2-5; tentative D call: TRBD2 (6 bases). Germline V gene data show CDR1 as SGHRS and CDR2 as YFSETQ. V was clipped by 4 bases and J by 1 base, with 14 bases between them. CDR3 length: 15 residues. This CDR3 reads CASSPLANIQETQYF. CDR3 DNA sequence: TGCGCCAGCAGCCCACTAGCCAATATCCAAGAGACCCAGTACTTC.

The CDR3 region is CASTRDRASKNQPQHF. The CDR3 DNA is TGTGCCAGCACTCGGGACAGGGCCTCTAAAAATCAGCCCCAGCATTTT. The chain joins TRBV2 to TRBJ1-5, with 9 bases lining up with TRBD1. V was pared by 7 bases and J by 4 bases, with 11 bases of the junction left unmatched. The CDR3 has 16 amino acids. The germline V gene has CDR1 SNHLY and CDR2 FYNNEI.